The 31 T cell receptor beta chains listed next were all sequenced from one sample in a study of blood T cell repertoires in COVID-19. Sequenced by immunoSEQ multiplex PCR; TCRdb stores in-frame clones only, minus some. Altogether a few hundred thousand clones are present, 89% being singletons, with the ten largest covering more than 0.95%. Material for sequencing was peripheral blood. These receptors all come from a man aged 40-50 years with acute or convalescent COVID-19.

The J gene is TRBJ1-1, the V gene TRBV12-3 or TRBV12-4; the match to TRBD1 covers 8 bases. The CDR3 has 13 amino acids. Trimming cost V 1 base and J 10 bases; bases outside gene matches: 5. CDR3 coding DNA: TGTGCCAGCAGTTTAGTGGACAGGGAGGTAGCTTTCTTT. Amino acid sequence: CASSLVDREVAFF.

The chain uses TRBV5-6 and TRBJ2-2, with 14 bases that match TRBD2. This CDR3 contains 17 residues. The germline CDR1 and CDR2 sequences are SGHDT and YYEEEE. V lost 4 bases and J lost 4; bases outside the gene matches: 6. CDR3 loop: CASSGTSGSWGTGELFF. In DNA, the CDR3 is TGTGCCAGCAGCGGGACTAGCGGGAGTTGGGGCACCGGGGAGCTGTTTTTT.

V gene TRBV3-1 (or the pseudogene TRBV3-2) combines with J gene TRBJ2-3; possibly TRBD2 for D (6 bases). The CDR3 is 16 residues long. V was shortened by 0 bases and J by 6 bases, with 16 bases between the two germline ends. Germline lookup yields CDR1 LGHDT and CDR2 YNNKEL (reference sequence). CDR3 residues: CASSQDGGSGADTQYF. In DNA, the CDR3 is TGTGCCAGCAGCCAAGACGGCGGTAGCGGTGCCGATACGCAGTATTTT.

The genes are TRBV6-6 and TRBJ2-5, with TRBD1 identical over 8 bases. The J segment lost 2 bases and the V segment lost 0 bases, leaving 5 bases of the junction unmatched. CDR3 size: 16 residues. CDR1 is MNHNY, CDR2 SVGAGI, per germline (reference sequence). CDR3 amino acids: CASSYSRTGRQETQYF. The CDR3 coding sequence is TGTGCCAGCAGTTACTCGCGGACAGGGAGGCAAGAGACCCAGTACTTC.

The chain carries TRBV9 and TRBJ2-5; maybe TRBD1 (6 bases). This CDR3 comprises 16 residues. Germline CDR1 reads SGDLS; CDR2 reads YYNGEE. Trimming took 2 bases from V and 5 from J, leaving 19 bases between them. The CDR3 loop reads CASSVRTGFPGETQYF. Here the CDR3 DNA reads TGTGCCAGCAGCGTCCGCACAGGGTTTCCTGGGGAGACCCAGTACTTC. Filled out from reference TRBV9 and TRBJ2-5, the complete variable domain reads DSGVTQTPKHLITATGQRVTLRCSPRSGDLSVYWYQQSLDQGLQFLIQYYNGEERAKGNILERFSAQQFPDLHSELNLSSLELGDSALYFCASSVRTGFPGETQYFGPGTRLLVL.

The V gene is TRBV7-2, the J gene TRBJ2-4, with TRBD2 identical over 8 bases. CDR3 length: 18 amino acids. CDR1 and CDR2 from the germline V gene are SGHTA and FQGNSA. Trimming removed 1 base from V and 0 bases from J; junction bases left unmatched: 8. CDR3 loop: CASSLGGGRLLAKNIQYF. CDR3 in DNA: TGTGCCAGCAGCTTAGGGGGCGGGAGGTTACTAGCCAAAAACATTCAGTACTTC.

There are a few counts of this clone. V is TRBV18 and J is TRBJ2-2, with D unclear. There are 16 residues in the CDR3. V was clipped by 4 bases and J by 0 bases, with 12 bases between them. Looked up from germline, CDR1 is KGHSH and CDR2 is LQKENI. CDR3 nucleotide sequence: TGTGCCAGCTCACTTACGACTGCTACGAACACCGGGGAGCTGTTTTTT. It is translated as CASSLTTATNTGELFF.

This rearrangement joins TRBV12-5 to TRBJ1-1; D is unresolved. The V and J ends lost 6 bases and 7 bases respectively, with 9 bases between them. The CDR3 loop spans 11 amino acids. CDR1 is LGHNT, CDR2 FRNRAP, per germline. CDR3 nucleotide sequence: TGTGCTAGTGGAACCCGGGGTGAAGCTTTCTTT. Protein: CASGTRGEAFF. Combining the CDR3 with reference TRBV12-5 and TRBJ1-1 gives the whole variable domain DARVTQTPRHKVTEMGQEVTMRCQPILGHNTVFWYRQTMMQGLELLAYFRNRAPLDDSGMPKDRFSAEMPDATLATLKIQPSEPRDSAVYFCASGTRGEAFFGQGTRLTVV.

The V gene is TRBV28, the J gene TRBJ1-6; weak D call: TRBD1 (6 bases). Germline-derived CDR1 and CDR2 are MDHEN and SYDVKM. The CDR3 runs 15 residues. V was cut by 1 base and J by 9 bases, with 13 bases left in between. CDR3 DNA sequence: TGTGCCAGCAGTTTATCCCAGGGGTTTGTTTCACCCCTCCACTTT. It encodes CASSLSQGFVSPLHF.

The CDR3 sequence is CASSQEVPGTGVFGRAFF. CDR3 DNA sequence: TGCGCCAGCAGCCAAGAGGTGCCCGGGACAGGGGTATTCGGTCGAGCTTTCTTT. This chain connects TRBV4-1 to TRBJ1-1; 10 positions match TRBD1. CDR3 length: 18 residues. J lost 10 bases, V lost 0 bases, and 17 bases had no gene match. Germline assignment: CDR1 MGHRA and CDR2 YSYEKL.

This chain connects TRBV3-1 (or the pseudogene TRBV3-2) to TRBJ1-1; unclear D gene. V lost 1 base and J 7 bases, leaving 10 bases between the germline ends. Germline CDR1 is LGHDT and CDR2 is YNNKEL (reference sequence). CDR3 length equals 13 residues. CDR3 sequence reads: CASSQAEALEAFF. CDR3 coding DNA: TGTGCCAGCAGCCAAGCAGAGGCGCTTGAAGCTTTCTTT.

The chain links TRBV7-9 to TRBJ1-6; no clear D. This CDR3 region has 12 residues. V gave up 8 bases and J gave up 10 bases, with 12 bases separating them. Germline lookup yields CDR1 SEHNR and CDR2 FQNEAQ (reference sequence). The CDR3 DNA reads TGTGCCAGCTCCCATGGGCCCTCACCCCTCCACTTT. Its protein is CASSHGPSPLHF.

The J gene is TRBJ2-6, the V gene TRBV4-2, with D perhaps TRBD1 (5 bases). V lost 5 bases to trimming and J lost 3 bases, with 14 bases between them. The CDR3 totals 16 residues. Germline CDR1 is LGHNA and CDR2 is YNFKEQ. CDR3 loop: CASSFRRARGANVLTF. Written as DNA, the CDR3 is TGTGCCAGCAGCTTTCGCAGGGCTCGTGGGGCCAACGTCCTGACTTTC.

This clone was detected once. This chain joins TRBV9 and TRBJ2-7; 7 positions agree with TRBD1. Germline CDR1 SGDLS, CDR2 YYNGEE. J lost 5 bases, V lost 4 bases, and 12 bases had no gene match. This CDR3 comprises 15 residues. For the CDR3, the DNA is TGTGCCAGCAGCCGGGACAGTGGGTTGGGCGACGAGCAGTACTTC. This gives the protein CASSRDSGLGDEQYF.

CDR3 loop: CASSPGQGMNEQFF. Written as DNA, the CDR3 is TGTGCCAGTAGTCCGGGACAGGGTATGAATGAGCAGTTCTTC. The chain carries TRBV19 and TRBJ2-1, with 9 positions matching TRBD1. CDR1 is LNHDA and CDR2 is SQIVND in the germline V gene (reference sequence). The CDR3 consists of 14 residues. V shed 5 bases and J 7 bases; nucleotides not matched to a gene: 6.

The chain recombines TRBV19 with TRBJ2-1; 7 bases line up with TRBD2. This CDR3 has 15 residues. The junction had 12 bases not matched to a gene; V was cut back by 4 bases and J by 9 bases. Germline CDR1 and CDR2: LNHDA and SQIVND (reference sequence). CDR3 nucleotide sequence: TGTGCCAGTAGTAAGCTAGCGGCGCCCATAAGTGAGCAGTTCTTC. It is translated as CASSKLAAPISEQFF. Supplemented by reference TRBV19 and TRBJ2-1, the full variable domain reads DGGITQSPKYLFRKEGQNVTLSCEQNLNHDAMYWYRQDPGQGLRLIYYSQIVNDFQKGDIAEGYSVSREKKESFPLTVTSAQKNPTAFYLCASSKLAAPISEQFFGPGTRLTVL.

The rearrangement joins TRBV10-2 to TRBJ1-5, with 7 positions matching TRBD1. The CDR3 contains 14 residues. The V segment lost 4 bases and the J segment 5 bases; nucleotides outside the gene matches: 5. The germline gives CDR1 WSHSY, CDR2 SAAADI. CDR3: CASSGTGWDQPQHF. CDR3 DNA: TGCGCCAGCAGTGGGACAGGTTGGGATCAGCCCCAGCATTTT.

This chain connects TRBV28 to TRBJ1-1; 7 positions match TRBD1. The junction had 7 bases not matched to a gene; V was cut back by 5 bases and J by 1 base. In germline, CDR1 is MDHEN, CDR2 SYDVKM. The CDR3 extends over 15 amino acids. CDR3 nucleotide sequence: TGTGCCAGCAGTCCCCGGGACAGAAAGAACACTGAAGCTTTCTTT. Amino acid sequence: CASSPRDRKNTEAFF.

CDR3 residues: CASSPVGLRETQYF. In DNA, the CDR3 is TGTGCCAGCAGCCCGGTGGGACTCCGCGAGACCCAGTACTTC. The J gene is TRBJ2-5, the V gene TRBV14; weak D call: TRBD2 (6 bases). This CDR3 contains 14 residues. V gave up 4 bases and J gave up 5 bases, with 14 bases separating them. Germline-derived CDR1 and CDR2 are SGHDN and FVKESK.

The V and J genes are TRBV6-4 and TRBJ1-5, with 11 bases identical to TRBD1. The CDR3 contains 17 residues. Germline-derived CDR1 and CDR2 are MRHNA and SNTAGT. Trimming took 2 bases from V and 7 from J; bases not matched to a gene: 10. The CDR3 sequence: CASSDPRTGGAGQPQHF. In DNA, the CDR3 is TGTGCCAGCAGTGACCCAAGGACAGGGGGCGCCGGACAGCCCCAGCATTTT.

The CDR3 DNA follows: TGTGCCAGCAGTTTATCCGGGACAGGTAATCAGCCCCAGCATTTT. Protein: CASSLSGTGNQPQHF. The chain employs TRBV28 and TRBJ1-5; 8 bases line up with TRBD1. The germline V gene encodes CDR1 MDHEN and CDR2 SYDVKM. The length of the CDR3 is 15 residues. The junction had 3 bases not matched to a gene; V was cut back by 1 base and J by 4 bases.

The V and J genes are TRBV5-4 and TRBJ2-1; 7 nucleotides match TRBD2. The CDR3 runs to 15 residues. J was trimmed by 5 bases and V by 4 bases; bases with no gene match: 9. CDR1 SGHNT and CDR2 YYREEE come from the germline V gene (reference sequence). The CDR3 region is CASSLGTTPNNEQFF. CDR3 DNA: TGTGCCAGCAGCCTGGGGACTACACCAAACAATGAGCAGTTCTTC.

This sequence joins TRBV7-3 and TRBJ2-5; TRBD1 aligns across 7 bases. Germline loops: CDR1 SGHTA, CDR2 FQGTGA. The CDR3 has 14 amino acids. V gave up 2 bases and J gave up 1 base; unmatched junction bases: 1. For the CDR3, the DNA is TGTGCCAGCAGCTTAGGGACAGCCCAAGAGACCCAGTACTTC. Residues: CASSLGTAQETQYF.

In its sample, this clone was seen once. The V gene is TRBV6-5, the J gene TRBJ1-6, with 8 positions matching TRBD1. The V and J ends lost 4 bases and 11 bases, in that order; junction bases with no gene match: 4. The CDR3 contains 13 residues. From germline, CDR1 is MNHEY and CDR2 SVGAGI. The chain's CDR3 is CASSFGQGAPLHF. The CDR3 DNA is TGTGCCAGCAGTTTCGGACAGGGTGCACCCCTCCACTTT.

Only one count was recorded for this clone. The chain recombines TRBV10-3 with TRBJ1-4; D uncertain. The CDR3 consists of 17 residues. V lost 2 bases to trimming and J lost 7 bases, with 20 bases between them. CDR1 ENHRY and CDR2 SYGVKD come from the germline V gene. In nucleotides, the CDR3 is TGTGCCATCAGTGAGGAGACGGAGACCCGGTTGCGTGAAAAACTGTTTTTT. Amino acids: CAISEETETRLREKLFF.

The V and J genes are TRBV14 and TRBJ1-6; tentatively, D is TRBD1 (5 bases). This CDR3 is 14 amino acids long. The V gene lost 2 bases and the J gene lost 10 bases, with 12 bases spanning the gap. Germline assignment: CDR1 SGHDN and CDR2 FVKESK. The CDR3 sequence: CASSQTGSISPLHF. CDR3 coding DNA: TGTGCCAGCAGCCAAACAGGAAGCATCTCACCCCTCCACTTT.

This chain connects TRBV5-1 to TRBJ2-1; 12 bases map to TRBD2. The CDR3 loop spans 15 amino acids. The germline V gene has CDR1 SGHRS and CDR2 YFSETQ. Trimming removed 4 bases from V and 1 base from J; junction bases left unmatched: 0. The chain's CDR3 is CASSGTSGSYNEQFF. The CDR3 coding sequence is TGCGCCAGCAGCGGGACTAGCGGGTCCTACAATGAGCAGTTCTTC.

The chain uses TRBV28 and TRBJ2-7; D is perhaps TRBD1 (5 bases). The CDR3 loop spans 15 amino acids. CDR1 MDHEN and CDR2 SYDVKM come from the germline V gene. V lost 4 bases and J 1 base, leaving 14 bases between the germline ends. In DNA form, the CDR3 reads TGTGCCAGCAGTTCCTTCACAGGTTCTTCCTACGAGCAGTACTTC. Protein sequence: CASSSFTGSSYEQYF. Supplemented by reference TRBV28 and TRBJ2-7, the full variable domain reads DVKVTQSSRYLVKRTGEKVFLECVQDMDHENMFWYRQDPGLGLRLIYFSYDVKMKEKGDIPEGYSVSREKKERFSLILESASTNQTSMYLCASSSFTGSSYEQYFGPGTRLTVT.

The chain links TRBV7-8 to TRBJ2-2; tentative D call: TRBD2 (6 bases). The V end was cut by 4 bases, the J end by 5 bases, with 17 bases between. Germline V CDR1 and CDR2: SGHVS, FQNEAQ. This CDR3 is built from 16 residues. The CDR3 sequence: CASSSNSGGNTGELFF. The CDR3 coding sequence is TGTGCCAGCAGCTCCAACAGTGGGGGGAATACCGGGGAGCTGTTTTTT.

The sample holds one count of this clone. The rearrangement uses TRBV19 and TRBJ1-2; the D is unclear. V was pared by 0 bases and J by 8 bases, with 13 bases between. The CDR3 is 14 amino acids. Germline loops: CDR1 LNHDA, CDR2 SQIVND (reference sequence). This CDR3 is CASSIDEGVRGYTF. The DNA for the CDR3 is TGTGCCAGTAGTATAGATGAGGGAGTCCGGGGCTACACCTTC.

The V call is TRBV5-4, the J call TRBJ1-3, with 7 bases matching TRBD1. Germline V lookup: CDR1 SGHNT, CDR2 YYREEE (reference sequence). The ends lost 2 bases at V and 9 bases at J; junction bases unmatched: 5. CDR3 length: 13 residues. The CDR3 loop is CASSLQGWSTIYF. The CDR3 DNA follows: TGTGCCAGCAGCTTACAGGGGTGGAGCACCATATATTTT.